The rows below give T cell receptor beta chains drawn from one sample of a study of T cell responses to AZD1222 COVID-19 vaccine. Profiled with immunoSEQ multiplex PCR; TCRdb holds only in-frame clones, not every one. Among tens of thousands of clones listed, 87% were seen once. Sample: peripheral blood, taken 28 days after the second AZD1222 dose. The origin of the receptors is an adult who received the AZD1222 COVID-19 vaccine. Both conserved end residues are trimmed from each CDR3.

TRBV6-5,TRBJ1-1,ASSYSGTGNTEAF
TRBV27,TRBJ1-4,ASSLGGRGEKLF
TRBV7-3,TRBJ2-1,ASSSPGGDEQF
TRBV19,TRBJ2-2,ASSTVRGSANTGELF
TRBV18,TRBJ1-4,ASSTRDRGRGEKLF
TRBV6-5,TRBJ2-1,ASTPGQGPYNEQF
TRBV9,TRBJ2-1,ASSDLAGGSYNEQF
TRBV19,TRBJ1-1,ASIGGPGGTEAF
TRBV24-1,TRBJ2-1,ATSGPGLSSYNEQF
TRBV7-3,TRBJ1-2,ASSLGQGWGYT
TRBV9,TRBJ2-7,ASSVETGRIYEQY
TRBV9,TRBJ2-3,ASSVARGMADTQY
TRBV19,TRBJ2-3,ASTRTRGFTDTQY
TRBV7-9,TRBJ1-5,ASSLVSSWAGPNQPQH
TRBV19,TRBJ2-7,ASSDLVGGYEQY
TRBV5-6,TRBJ1-6,ASSRTKRAYNSPLH
TRBV6-5,TRBJ2-7,ASSYGGQSYEQY
TRBV30,TRBJ2-2,AWSVGTGRAGELF
TRBV9,TRBJ2-7,ASSKTAKTTYEQY
TRBV3-1/TRBV3-2,TRBJ1-2,ASRGWAPNYGYT
TRBV9,TRBJ2-5,ASSGTSGGAETQY
TRBV28,TRBJ2-7,ASTRSSSSYEQY
TRBV19,TRBJ1-3,ASNVIGVAGNTIY
TRBV21-1,TRBJ1-2,ASRLGHTNYGYT
TRBV7-2,TRBJ1-2,ASSKGGTAVYGYT
TRBV28,TRBJ2-7,ASSDLSPLRYEQY
TRBV6-6,TRBJ2-5,ASTRGGADQETQY